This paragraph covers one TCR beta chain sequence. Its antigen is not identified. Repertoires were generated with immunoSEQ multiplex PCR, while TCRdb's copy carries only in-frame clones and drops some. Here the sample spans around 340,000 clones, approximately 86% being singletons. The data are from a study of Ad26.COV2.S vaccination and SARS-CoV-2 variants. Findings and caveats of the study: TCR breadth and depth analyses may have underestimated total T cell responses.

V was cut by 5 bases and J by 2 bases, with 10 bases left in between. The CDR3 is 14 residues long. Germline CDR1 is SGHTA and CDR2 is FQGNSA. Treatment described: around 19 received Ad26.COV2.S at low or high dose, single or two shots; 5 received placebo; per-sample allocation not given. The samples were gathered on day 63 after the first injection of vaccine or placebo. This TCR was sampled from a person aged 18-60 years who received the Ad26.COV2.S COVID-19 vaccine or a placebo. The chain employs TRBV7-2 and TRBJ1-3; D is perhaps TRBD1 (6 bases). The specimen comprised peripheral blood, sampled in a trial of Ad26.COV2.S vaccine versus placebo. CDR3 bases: TGTGCCAGCAGCAAACAGGGAACTGGAAACACCATATATTTT. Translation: CASSKQGTGNTIYF.